This entry features one TCR beta chain sequence. After removal of 1 base from V and 7 bases from J, the junction contained 22 bases not matched to a gene. Germline lookup yields CDR1 SGHAT and CDR2 FQNNGV. The CDR3 totals 20 residues. CD8+ and CD4+ T cells from blood underwent TCR beta sequencing, which was carried out in a high-throughput format. The sample originates from a study of CD8 T cells in Susac syndrome. For the study at large: Among sequenced Susac syndrome patients, about 6 had active disease and under ten were in remission. The Susac syndrome patients were therapy-naive, on corticosteroids, or on intravenous immunoglobulin alone at blood draw.

Reverse transcription used roughly 0.5 to 1 ug RNA and random hexamers. Amplification of TCR beta CDR3 used immunoSEQ multiplex PCR across 54 Vbeta and 13 Jbeta. A single record per CDR3 protein comes from TCRdb applying MiXCR to the immunoSEQ multiplex PCR reads. This sample yields more than 200,000 distinct CDR3 sequences, of which approximately 94% are seen a single time; under 0.2% belongs to the top ten. The sample consisted of CD4+ T cells from PBMCs. The chain employs TRBV11-2 and TRBJ2-5, with TRBD1 matching over 9 bases. This TCR was sampled from a human donor with Susac syndrome. The CDR3 reads CASSLVARGQGVGALGTQYF. The DNA of the CDR3 is TGTGCCAGCAGCTTAGTAGCCCGGGGACAGGGAGTAGGGGCCCTGGGGACCCAGTACTTC.